The clone carrying this TCR beta chain was counted between two and nine times. What it binds is unknown. The data were taken from a study of cytomegalovirus exposure and HLA in healthy donors. 60 Vbeta and 13 Jbeta primers were used in PCR. Sequencing was performed with immunoSEQ multiplex PCR; in TCRdb, only in-frame clones are kept and a portion is missing. The repertoire holds around 90,000 clones, 65% to 85% seen once, with about 3.8% in the top ten. This CDR3 comprises 12 residues. Germline V gene data show CDR1 as MDHEN and CDR2 as SYDVKM. Study-level points and caveats: A link between a missense DCLRE1C variant and TCR beta V- and J-gene trimming emerged from a later analysis. The study listed about 150 cytomegalovirus-associated TCR beta chains.

The chain is built from TRBV28 and TRBJ2-7; TRBD1 matches 7 bases. Sequencing was done on a sample of PBMCs. The clonotype was recovered from a man in his fifties or sixties in good health and CMV-seronegative. The CDR3 protein is CASAGGFYEQYF. In nucleotides, the CDR3 is TGTGCATCCGCAGGGGGTTTTTACGAGCAGTACTTC.